The text below deals with one TCR beta chain. This entry comes from a study of blood T cell repertoires in COVID-19. About the research overall: Material from acute and convalescent COVID-19 was sourced from the United States, Italy and Spain. Nucleic acid was either cDNA or gDNA, and it came from T cells, B-cell-depleted T cells, or PBMCs.

As originally analysed: The authors estimated nucleated cell counts from reference gene primer amplification. The method was immunoSEQ multiplex PCR; TCRdb's version includes in-frame clones alone and lacks a portion of them. V and J calls plus clone size are reproduced from that table; the DNA served to infer D and trimming. The sample shows roughly 63,000 clones, about 78% of them seen only once. Germline V lookup: CDR1 LGHDT, CDR2 YNNKEL (reference sequence). This CDR3 comprises 16 residues. V shed 4 bases, J shed 5 bases, and the junction held 9 bases outside the gene matches. The sequence was collected from a man of 80 years or more with acute or convalescent COVID-19. V gene TRBV3-1 (or the pseudogene TRBV3-2) combines with J gene TRBJ2-5; TRBD1 matches at 11 bases. Specimen: peripheral blood. The CDR3 here is CASSPEGTGGLETQYF. CDR3 DNA: TGTGCCAGCAGCCCTGAGGGGACAGGGGGTTTGGAGACCCAGTACTTC.